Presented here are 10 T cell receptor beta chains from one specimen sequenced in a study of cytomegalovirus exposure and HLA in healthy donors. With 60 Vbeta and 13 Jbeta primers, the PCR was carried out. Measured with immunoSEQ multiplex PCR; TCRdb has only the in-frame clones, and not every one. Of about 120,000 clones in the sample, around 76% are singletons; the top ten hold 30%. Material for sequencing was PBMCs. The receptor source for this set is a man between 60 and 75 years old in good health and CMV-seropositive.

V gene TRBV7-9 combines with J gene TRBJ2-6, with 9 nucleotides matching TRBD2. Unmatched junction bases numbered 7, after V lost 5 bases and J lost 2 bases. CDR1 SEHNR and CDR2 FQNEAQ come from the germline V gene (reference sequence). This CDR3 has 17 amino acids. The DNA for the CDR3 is TGTGCCAGCAGCGCCGCGGGGGGGGACACTGGGGCCAACGTCCTGACTTTC. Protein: CASSAAGGDTGANVLTF.

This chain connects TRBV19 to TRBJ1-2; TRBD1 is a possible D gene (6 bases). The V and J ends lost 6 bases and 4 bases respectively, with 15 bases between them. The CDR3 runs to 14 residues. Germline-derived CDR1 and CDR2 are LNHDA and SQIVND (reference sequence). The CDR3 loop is CASRQGEGVYGYTF. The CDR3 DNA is TGTGCCAGTAGACAGGGAGAAGGAGTCTATGGCTACACCTTC.

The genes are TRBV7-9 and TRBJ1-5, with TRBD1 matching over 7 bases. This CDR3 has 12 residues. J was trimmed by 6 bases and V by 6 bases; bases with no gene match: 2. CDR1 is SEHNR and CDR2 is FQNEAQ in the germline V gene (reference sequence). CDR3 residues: CASRQGSQPQHF. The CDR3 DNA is TGTGCCAGCAGACAGGGGAGTCAGCCCCAGCATTTT.

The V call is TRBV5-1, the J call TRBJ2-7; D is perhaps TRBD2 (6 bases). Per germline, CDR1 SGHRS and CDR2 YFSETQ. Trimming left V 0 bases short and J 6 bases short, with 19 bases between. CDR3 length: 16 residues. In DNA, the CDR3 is TGCGCCAGCAGCTTGGACGGGAGAGTAGAAGCCTGCGAGCAGTACTTC. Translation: CASSLDGRVEACEQYF.

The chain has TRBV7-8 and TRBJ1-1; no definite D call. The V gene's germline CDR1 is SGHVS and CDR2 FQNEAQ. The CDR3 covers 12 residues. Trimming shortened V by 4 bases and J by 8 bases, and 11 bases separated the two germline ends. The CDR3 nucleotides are TGTGCCAGCAGCTCGGGAGGGTTAGAAGCTTTCTTT. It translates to CASSSGGLEAFF.

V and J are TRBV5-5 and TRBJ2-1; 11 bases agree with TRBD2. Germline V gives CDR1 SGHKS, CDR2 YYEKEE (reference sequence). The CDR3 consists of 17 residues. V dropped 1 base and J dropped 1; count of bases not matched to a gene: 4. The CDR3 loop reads CASSLSLAGGSYNEQFF. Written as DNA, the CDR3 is TGTGCCAGCAGCTTGAGTCTAGCGGGGGGATCCTACAATGAGCAGTTCTTC.

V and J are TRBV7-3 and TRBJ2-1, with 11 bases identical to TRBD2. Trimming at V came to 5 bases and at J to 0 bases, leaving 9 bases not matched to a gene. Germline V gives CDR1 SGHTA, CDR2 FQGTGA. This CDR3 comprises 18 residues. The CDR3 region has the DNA TGTGCCAGCAGCGGGCCGGGACTAGCGGAGAGCTCCTACAATGAGCAGTTCTTC. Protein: CASSGPGLAESSYNEQFF.

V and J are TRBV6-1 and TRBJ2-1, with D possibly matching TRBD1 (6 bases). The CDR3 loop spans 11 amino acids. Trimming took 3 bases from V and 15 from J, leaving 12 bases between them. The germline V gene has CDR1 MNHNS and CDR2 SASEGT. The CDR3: CASSEGHRGFF. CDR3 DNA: TGTGCCAGCAGTGAGGGACACCGTGGGTTCTTC.

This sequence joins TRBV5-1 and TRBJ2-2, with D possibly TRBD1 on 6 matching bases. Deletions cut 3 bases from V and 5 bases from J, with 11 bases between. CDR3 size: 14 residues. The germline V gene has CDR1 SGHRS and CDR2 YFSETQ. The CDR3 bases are TGCGCCAGCAGCTCAGCTGACAGGACCGGGGAGCTGTTTTTT. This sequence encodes CASSSADRTGELFF.

The CDR3, as DNA: TGTGCCAGCACCTTCGGGGGACAGAGGGCTGAAGCTTTCTTT. Its translation: CASTFGGQRAEAFF. This chain joins TRBV6-1 and TRBJ1-1, with 7 bases aligning to TRBD1. This CDR3 has 14 residues. CDR1 MNHNS and CDR2 SASEGT come from the germline V gene. After removal of 7 bases from V and 6 bases from J, the junction contained 11 bases not matched to a gene.